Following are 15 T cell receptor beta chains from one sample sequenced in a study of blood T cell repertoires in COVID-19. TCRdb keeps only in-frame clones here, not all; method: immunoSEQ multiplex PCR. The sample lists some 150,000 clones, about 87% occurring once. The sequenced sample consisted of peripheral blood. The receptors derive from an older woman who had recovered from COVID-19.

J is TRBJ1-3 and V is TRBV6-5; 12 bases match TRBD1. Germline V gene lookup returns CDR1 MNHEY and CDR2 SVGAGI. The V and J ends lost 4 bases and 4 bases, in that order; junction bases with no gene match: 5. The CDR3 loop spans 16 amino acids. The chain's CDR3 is CASSSPGQGAGNTIYF. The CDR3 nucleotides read TGTGCCAGCAGTTCGCCGGGACAGGGGGCGGGAAACACCATATATTTT.

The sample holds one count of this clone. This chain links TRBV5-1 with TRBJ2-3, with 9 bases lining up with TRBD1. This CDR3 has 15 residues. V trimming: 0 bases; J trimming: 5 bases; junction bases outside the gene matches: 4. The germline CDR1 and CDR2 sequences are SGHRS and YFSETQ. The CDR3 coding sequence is TGCGCCAGCAGCTTGGGACAGGGGGGCGGAGATACGCAGTATTTT. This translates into CASSLGQGGGDTQYF.

In nucleotides, the CDR3 is TGTGCCAGCAGCTTGGCCGGGACTGCTTACAATGAGCAGTTCTTC. Protein product: CASSLAGTAYNEQFF. The chain is built from TRBV5-8 and TRBJ2-1, with D possibly TRBD2 on 6 matching bases. Germline assignment: CDR1 SGHTS and CDR2 YDEGEE. V was shortened by 0 bases and J by 4 bases, with 11 bases between the two germline ends. The CDR3 totals 15 residues.

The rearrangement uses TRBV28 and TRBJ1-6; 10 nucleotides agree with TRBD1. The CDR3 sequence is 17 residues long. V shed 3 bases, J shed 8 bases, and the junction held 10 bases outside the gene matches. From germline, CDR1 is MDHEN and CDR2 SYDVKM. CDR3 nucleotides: TGTGCCAGCAGTTTTCACTTGACAGGGGGCTTGGATTCACCCCTCCACTTT. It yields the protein CASSFHLTGGLDSPLHF.

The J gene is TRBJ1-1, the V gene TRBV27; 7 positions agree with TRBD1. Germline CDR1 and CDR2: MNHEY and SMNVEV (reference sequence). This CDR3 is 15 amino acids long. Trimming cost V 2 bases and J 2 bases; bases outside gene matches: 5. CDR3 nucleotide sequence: TGTGCCAGCAGTTTAAGGACAGGCTACAACACTGAAGCTTTCTTT. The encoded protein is CASSLRTGYNTEAFF.

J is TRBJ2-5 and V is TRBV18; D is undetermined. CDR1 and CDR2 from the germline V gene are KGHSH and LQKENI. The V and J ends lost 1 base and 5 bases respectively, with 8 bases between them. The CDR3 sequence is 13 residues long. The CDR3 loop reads CASSPLVRETQYF. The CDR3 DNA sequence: TGTGCCAGCTCACCACTGGTCCGGGAGACCCAGTACTTC.

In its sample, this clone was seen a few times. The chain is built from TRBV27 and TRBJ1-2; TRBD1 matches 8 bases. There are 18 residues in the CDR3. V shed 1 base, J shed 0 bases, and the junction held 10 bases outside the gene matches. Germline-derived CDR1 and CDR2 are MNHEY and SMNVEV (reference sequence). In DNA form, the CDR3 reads TGTGCCAGCAGTTTATTCGGGGACAGGAGACAAACTAACTATGGCTACACCTTC. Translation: CASSLFGDRRQTNYGYTF.

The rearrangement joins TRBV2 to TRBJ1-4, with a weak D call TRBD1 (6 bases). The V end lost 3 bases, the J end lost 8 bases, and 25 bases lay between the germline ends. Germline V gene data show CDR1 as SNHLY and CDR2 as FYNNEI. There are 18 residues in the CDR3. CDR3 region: CASSEGRHRVGLGEKLFF. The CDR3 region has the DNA TGTGCCAGCAGTGAGGGGCGACACAGGGTGGGCCTTGGCGAAAAACTGTTTTTT.

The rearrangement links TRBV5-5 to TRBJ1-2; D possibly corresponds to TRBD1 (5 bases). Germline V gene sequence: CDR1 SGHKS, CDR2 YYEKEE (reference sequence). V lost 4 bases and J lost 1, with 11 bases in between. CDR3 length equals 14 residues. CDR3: CASSVMDINYGYTF. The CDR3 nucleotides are TGTGCCAGCAGCGTAATGGACATTAACTATGGCTACACCTTC.

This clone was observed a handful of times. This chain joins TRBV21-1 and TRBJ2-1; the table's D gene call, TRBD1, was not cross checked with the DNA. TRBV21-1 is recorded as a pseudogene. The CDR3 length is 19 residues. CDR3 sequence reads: CASSKGAIGWVPSYNEQFF. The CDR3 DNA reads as TGTGCCAGCAGCAAGGGGGCGATAGGATGGGTCCCCTCCTACAATGAGCAGTTCTTC.

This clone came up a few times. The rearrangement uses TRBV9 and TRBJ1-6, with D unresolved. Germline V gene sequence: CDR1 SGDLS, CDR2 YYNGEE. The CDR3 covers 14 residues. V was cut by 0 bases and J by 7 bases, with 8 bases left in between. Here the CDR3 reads CASSVDSGNSPLHF. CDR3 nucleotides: TGTGCCAGCAGCGTAGACAGTGGGAATTCACCCCTCCACTTT.

The CDR3 sequence: CASSSDRDNQPQHF. CDR3 nucleotides: TGTGCCAGCAGCTCGGACAGGGATAATCAGCCCCAGCATTTT. V is TRBV7-9 and J is TRBJ1-5; 8 bases are shared with TRBD1. V shed 4 bases, J shed 4 bases, and the junction held 3 bases outside the gene matches. CDR3 length equals 14 residues. CDR1 is SEHNR and CDR2 is FQNEAQ in the germline V gene (reference sequence).

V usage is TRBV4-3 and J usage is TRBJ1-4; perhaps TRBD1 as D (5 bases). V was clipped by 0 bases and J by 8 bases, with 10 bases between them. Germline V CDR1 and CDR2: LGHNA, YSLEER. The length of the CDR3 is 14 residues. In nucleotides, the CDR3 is TGCGCCAGCAGCCAAGAAGGGGCTGACGAAAAACTGTTTTTT. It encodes CASSQEGADEKLFF.

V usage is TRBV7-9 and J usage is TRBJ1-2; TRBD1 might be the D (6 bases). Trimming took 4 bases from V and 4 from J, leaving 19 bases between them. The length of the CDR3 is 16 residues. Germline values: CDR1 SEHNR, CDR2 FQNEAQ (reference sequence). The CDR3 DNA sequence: TGTGCCAGCAGCTCAGGGCGGAGAGGGGGTCGCTATGGCTACACCTTC. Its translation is CASSSGRRGGRYGYTF.

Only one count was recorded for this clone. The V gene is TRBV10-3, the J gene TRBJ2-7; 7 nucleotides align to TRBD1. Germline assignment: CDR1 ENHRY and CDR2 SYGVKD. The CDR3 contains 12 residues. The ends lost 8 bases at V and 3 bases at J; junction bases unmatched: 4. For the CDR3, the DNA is TGTGCCATCGGACGGGACAGCTACGAGCAGTACTTC. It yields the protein CAIGRDSYEQYF.